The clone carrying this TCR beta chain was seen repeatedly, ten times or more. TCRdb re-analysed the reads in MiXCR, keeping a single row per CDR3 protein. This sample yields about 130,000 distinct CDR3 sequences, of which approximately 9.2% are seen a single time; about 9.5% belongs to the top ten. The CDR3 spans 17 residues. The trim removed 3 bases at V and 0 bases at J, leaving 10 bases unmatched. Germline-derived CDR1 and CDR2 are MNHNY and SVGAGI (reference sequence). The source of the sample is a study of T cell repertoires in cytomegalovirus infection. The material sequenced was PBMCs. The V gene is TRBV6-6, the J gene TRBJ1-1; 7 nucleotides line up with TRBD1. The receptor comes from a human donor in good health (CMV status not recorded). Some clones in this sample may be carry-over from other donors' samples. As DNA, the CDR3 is TGTGCCAGCAGTTATCCTAGGACAGGAGATATGAACACTGAAGCTTTCTTT. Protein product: CASSYPRTGDMNTEAFF.